One sample yielded the 15 T cell receptor beta chains listed below, sequenced in a study of T cell repertoires in cytomegalovirus infection. TCRdb re-called the reads through MiXCR, storing one row per CDR3 protein. Of about 230,000 distinct CDR3 sequences listed, around 6.6% are singletons. The sequencing sample was made of PBMCs. The receptors stem from a human donor in good health (CMV status not recorded). Some clones in this sample may be carry-over from other donors' samples.

This clonotype occurred many times. The V gene is TRBV7-2, the J gene TRBJ2-7; 8 nucleotides align to TRBD1. With 5 bases clipped from V and 3 bases from J, the junction kept 3 bases outside the gene matches. There are 13 residues in the CDR3. Germline lookup yields CDR1 SGHTA and CDR2 FQGNSA. Here the CDR3 reads CASSRTGYYEQYF. The CDR3 coding sequence is TGTGCCAGCAGCCGGACAGGGTACTACGAGCAGTACTTC.

This clonotype was picked up many times. The chain is built from TRBV29-1 and TRBJ1-1; D not resolved. This CDR3 contains 12 residues. Deletions cut 1 base from V and 5 bases from J, with 8 bases between. CDR1 and CDR2 (germline): SQVTM, ANQGSEA. The chain's CDR3 is CSVEVARTEAFF. The DNA of the CDR3 is TGCAGCGTTGAAGTCGCCAGGACTGAAGCTTTCTTT. Drawing the rest from reference TRBV29-1 and TRBJ1-1, the complete variable domain is SAVISQKPSRDICQRGTSLTIQCQVDSQVTMMFWYRQQPGQSLTLIATANQGSEATYESGFVIDKFPISRPNLTFSTLTVSNMSPEDSSIYLCSVEVARTEAFFGQGTRLTVV.

This clonotype was detected many times. V gene TRBV20-1 combines with J gene TRBJ2-1, with D perhaps TRBD2 (6 bases). Trimming removed 4 bases at V and 0 bases at J, with 10 bases between. CDR3 length: 14 residues. In germline, CDR1 is DFQATT, CDR2 SNEGSKA (reference sequence). CDR3 nucleotide sequence: TGCAGTGCTAATATGGGGGGCTCCTACAATGAGCAGTTCTTC. Translated, it gives CSANMGGSYNEQFF.

The chain recombines TRBV20-1 with TRBJ2-1; D is possibly TRBD1 (6 bases). CDR3 length: 13 amino acids. The V end lost 6 bases, the J end lost 2 bases, and 11 bases lay between the germline ends. CDR1 and CDR2 from the germline V gene are DFQATT and SNEGSKA (reference sequence). CDR3 amino acids: CSARGDAYNEQFF. DNA of the CDR3: TGCAGTGCCAGGGGCGACGCCTACAATGAGCAGTTCTTC.

This clonotype was counted ten times or more. The J gene is TRBJ1-1, the V gene TRBV7-2; D is unresolved. Germline values: CDR1 SGHTA, CDR2 FQGNSA. The CDR3 contains 17 residues. V was clipped by 1 base and J by 0 bases, with 15 bases between them. The CDR3 reads CASSLVGSGSLNTEAFF. CDR3 in DNA: TGTGCCAGCAGCTTAGTCGGCAGCGGATCACTGAACACTGAAGCTTTCTTT.

This clonotype came up many times. CDR3: CSARDSGRASNQPQHF. The CDR3 DNA is TGCAGTGCTAGAGATAGTGGCAGGGCTAGCAATCAGCCCCAGCATTTT. The chain links TRBV20-1 to TRBJ1-5; perhaps TRBD1 as D (5 bases). CDR1 and CDR2 from the germline V gene are DFQATT and SNEGSKA (reference sequence). This CDR3 contains 16 residues. V lost 0 bases and J lost 0, with 12 bases in between.

Ten or more counts support this clonotype. This rearrangement joins TRBV20-1 to TRBJ2-1; D unresolved. Germline V gene data show CDR1 as DFQATT and CDR2 as SNEGSKA (reference sequence). The CDR3 contains 17 residues. V dropped 2 bases and J dropped 0 bases, with 17 bases sitting between them. CDR3 bases: TGCAGTGCTAGACCCTTTGGGGAATTAAGCTCCTACAATGAGCAGTTCTTC. This translates into CSARPFGELSSYNEQFF.

This clonotype was seen ten or more times. The chain joins TRBV19 to TRBJ1-2; 7 nucleotides align to TRBD1. The CDR3 runs 12 residues. With 10 bases clipped from V and 8 bases from J, the junction kept 10 bases outside the gene matches. Germline CDR1 and CDR2: LNHDA and SQIVND (reference sequence). The CDR3: CATKRDSGGYTF. In nucleotides, the CDR3 is TGTGCCACGAAACGGGACAGTGGAGGCTACACCTTC.

In this sample, this clonotype turned up many times. The rearrangement joins TRBV7-9 to TRBJ1-2; D may be TRBD1 (6 bases). The germline CDR1 and CDR2 sequences are SEHNR and FQNEAQ (reference sequence). There are 13 residues in the CDR3. Trimming left V 3 bases short and J 7 bases short, with 12 bases between. This CDR3 reads CASSFSGAVGYTF. Written as DNA, the CDR3 is TGTGCCAGCAGCTTTTCGGGGGCGGTTGGCTACACCTTC.

This clonotype was counted ten times or more. The chain carries TRBV12-3 or TRBV12-4 and TRBJ2-3; D remains unclear. V was clipped by 2 bases and J by 2 bases, with 5 bases between them. The CDR3 spans 13 residues. The CDR3 nucleotides are TGTGCCAGCAGTTTACCAAACACAGATACGCAGTATTTT. Translating it yields CASSLPNTDTQYF.

This clonotype was counted ten times or more. The V gene is TRBV12-3 or TRBV12-4, the J gene TRBJ2-7; tentatively, D is TRBD1 (6 bases). The V gene lost 4 bases and the J gene lost 3 bases, with 7 bases spanning the gap. The CDR3 totals 12 residues. The CDR3 loop is CASSYRDYEQYF. The DNA for the CDR3 is TGTGCCAGCAGTTACAGGGACTACGAGCAGTACTTC.

This clonotype occurred many times. The genes are TRBV7-9 and TRBJ1-1; no definite D call. Between the trimmed V and J ends, which lost 3 bases and 3 bases, there was a span of 8 bases. This CDR3 has 13 amino acids. Germline CDR1 SEHNR, CDR2 FQNEAQ (reference sequence). For the CDR3, the DNA is TGTGCCAGCAGCTTCATCGGGGACACTGAAGCTTTCTTT. Its protein product is CASSFIGDTEAFF.

This clonotype has a count of ten or more. V is TRBV7-2 and J is TRBJ2-5; D remains unclear. V lost 3 bases and J lost 5, with 13 bases in between. The CDR3 totals 14 residues. Germline CDR1 and CDR2: SGHTA and FQGNSA. CDR3: CASSLRPTTETQYF. The CDR3 DNA reads TGTGCCAGCAGCTTGCGGCCCACCACGGAGACCCAGTACTTC.

In this sample, this clonotype turned up a few times. V usage is TRBV12-3 or TRBV12-4 and J usage is TRBJ1-5; tentative D call: TRBD1 (5 bases). The CDR3 has 14 amino acids. V was pared by 3 bases and J by 7 bases, with 13 bases between. CDR3 protein: CASSLQSRGQPQHF. The CDR3 DNA reads TGTGCCAGCAGTTTGCAGTCAAGGGGCCAGCCCCAGCATTTT.

This clonotype showed up just a few times. This rearrangement joins TRBV5-6 to TRBJ2-4; 7 positions agree with TRBD1. CDR3 length: 15 amino acids. In germline, CDR1 is SGHDT, CDR2 YYEEEE. V shed 3 bases and J 8 bases; nucleotides not matched to a gene: 11. The CDR3 loop reads CASSWARDSRDIQYF. The CDR3 DNA reads as TGTGCCAGCAGCTGGGCCCGGGACAGCAGAGACATTCAGTACTTC.